This TCR beta chain was profiled in a study of radiotherapy plus CTLA-4 blockade in lung cancer. The CDR3 is made up of 15 amino acids. Trimming stripped 2 bases from V and 4 bases from J, with 15 bases between. From germline, CDR1 is MNHEY and CDR2 SVGAGI. Produced via immunoSEQ multiplex PCR; TCRdb's table is partial and in-frame only. The sample has about 48,000 clones, less than 90% seen once; the top ten hold 17%. The specimen was peripheral blood, collected from a patient treated with radiotherapy plus ipilimumab. This chain uses TRBV6-5 with TRBJ2-7, with D perhaps matching TRBD2 (6 bases). The receptor was derived from a human donor with non-small cell lung cancer that progressed on radiotherapy plus ipilimumab. Some clones in this sample may be carry-over from other donors' samples. CDR3 in DNA: TGTGCCAGCAGTTACAGGCCTAGGAGGGAGTACGAGCAGTACTTC. It yields the protein CASSYRPRREYEQYF.